Described below is a single T cell receptor (beta chain) sequence and its context. These data originate in a study of shared clonotypes between healthy human individuals. Generated by immunoSEQ multiplex PCR, the TCRdb table keeps only in-frame clones and is missing some. Of some 600,000 clones in the sample, roughly 95% are singletons; the top ten hold roughly 0.1%. CD45RO negativity and positive selection for CCR7 defined naive CD8 cells, a population that excluded terminally differentiated effector memory CD45RA+ cells. This CDR3 has 14 amino acids. Germline V lookup: CDR1 SGHDT, CDR2 YYEEEE. V was cut by 4 bases and J by 0 bases, with 5 bases left in between.

The material sequenced was naive CD8+ T cells sorted from blood. V and J are TRBV5-6 and TRBJ2-6, with D uncertain. This TCR was sampled from a woman aged 30 to 39 in good health. CDR3 nucleotide sequence: TGTGCCAGCAGCCGCCCCTCTGGGGCCAACGTCCTGACTTTC. Its translation is CASSRPSGANVLTF.